These T cell receptor beta chains were read from a single sample in a study of blood T cell repertoires in COVID-19. The assay was immunoSEQ multiplex PCR, and TCRdb's table has in-frame clones only and misses some. The sample lists about 170,000 clones, 86% occurring once. The sequencing input was peripheral blood. The receptors stem from a man aged 50-60 years with active or convalescent COVID-19. Both conserved end residues are part of each CDR3. Fields, in order: D gene, clone size, V gene, J gene, CDR3 DNA, CDR3 protein. D genes are given only for firm matches. Clone sizes are given selectively: once, few, many, or a class where the clone is expanded.

-	-	TRBV28	TRBJ1-2	TGTGCCAGCAGTATGCGAACCAACTATGGCTACACCTTC	CASSMRTNYGYTF
-	-	TRBV9	TRBJ1-6	TGTGCCAGCAGCGTAAGGACGGGGAATTCACCCCTCCACTTT	CASSVRTGNSPLHF
TRBD1	-	TRBV2	TRBJ1-1	TGTGCCAGCCTCGTGGAGGGGGCGACGGACACTGAAGCTTTCTTT	CASLVEGATDTEAFF
-	-	TRBV27	TRBJ2-7	TGTGCCAGCAGTTCCCACACCATGACCTACGAGCAGTACTTC	CASSSHTMTYEQYF
TRBD1	-	TRBV3-1/TRBV3-2	TRBJ2-1	TGTGCCAGCAGCCAAGTGCGGACAGGGCATGAGCAGTTCTTC	CASSQVRTGHEQFF
TRBD2	-	TRBV6-5	TRBJ2-4	TGTGCCAGCAGTTCCACGGGGGGACTAGCCAAAAACATTCAGTACTTC	CASSSTGGLAKNIQYF
TRBD1	-	TRBV18	TRBJ1-1	TGTGCCAGCTCACCAGTCCCGGGACAGGGGTCCAACACTGAAGCTTTCTTT	CASSPVPGQGSNTEAFF
-	-	TRBV3-1/TRBV3-2	TRBJ1-4	TGTGCCAGCAGCCAAGATCTTAGGAGAACAACTAATGAAAAACTGTTTTTT	CASSQDLRRTTNEKLFF
TRBD2	-	TRBV11-3	TRBJ2-4	TGTGCCAGCAGCCGGGGGGAGGGAGGCGTCCCCAAAAACATTCAGTACTTC	CASSRGEGGVPKNIQYF
TRBD1	-	TRBV19	TRBJ2-1	TGTGCCAGCAAAAAGGGAATGGACAGGGTTTACAATGAGCAGTTCTTC	CASKKGMDRVYNEQFF
-	-	TRBV27	TRBJ1-5	TGTGCCAGCAGTCCCGTGACAGGCAATCAGCCCCAGCATTTT	CASSPVTGNQPQHF
TRBD1	-	TRBV20-1	TRBJ2-5	TGCAGTGCTAGTGCTCCCGGGACAGCACAAGAGACCCAGTACTTC	CSASAPGTAQETQYF
TRBD1	-	TRBV27	TRBJ1-6	TGTGCCAGCAGTTTTTACAGGGGAGACAAGAATTCACCCCTCCACTTT	CASSFYRGDKNSPLHF
TRBD2	-	TRBV28	TRBJ2-1	TGTGCCAGCAGCCTAGAGACTAGCGTAAATGAGCAGTTCTTC	CASSLETSVNEQFF
TRBD1	-	TRBV3-1/TRBV3-2	TRBJ1-2	TGTGCCAGCAGCCCGAGGGGCAGGGGGGCGAACTATGGCTACACCTTC	CASSPRGRGANYGYTF
-	-	TRBV20-1	TRBJ2-7	TGCAGAGGGGGGGACTCCTACGAGCAGTACTTC	CRGGDSYEQYF
-	-	TRBV4-1	TRBJ2-5	TGCGCCAGCAGCCAAGATCGTGGAGCGGAGCTAGGGGAGACCCAGTACTTC	CASSQDRGAELGETQYF
TRBD1	-	TRBV9	TRBJ2-1	TGTGCCAGCAGCACCAGACCGGGACAGGGTTGGAATGAGCAGTTCTTC	CASSTRPGQGWNEQFF
TRBD2	-	TRBV7-8	TRBJ2-5	TGTGCCAGCAGCTTTTCGCGGGGGGAGGAGACCCAGTACTTC	CASSFSRGEETQYF
-	-	TRBV18	TRBJ1-1	TGTGCCAGCTCCGTGGACAGAAGAGCTGAAGCTTTCTTT	CASSVDRRAEAFF
-	-	TRBV20-1	TRBJ2-1	TGCAGTGCTAGATCGTACAATGAGCAGTTCTTC	CSARSYNEQFF
TRBD2	-	TRBV5-1	TRBJ2-1	TGCGCCAGCAGCGCCCCTGGGACTAGCGGGGGGGCTGAGCAGTTCTTC	CASSAPGTSGGAEQFF
TRBD1	-	TRBV5-1	TRBJ1-6	TGCGCCAGCAGCAGCGGGGACAGGAATAATTCACCCCTCCACTTT	CASSSGDRNNSPLHF
-	once	TRBV19	TRBJ1-4	TGTGCCAGTAAGACTGCGGCCGCGTTAACTAATGAAAAACTGTTTTTT	CASKTAAALTNEKLFF
TRBD1	-	TRBV6-1	TRBJ1-3	TGTGCCAGCAGTGTACCGGGACAGGGCCTCTCTGGAAACACCATATATTTT	CASSVPGQGLSGNTIYF
TRBD1	-	TRBV5-1	TRBJ2-7	TGCGCCAGCAGCTTGGACAGGGGTCTTGGCGAGCAGTACTTC	CASSLDRGLGEQYF
-	-	TRBV4-1	TRBJ2-7	TGCGCCAGCAGCCATCCCCGCGGCAGGGGGGACCCCTACGAGCAGTACTTC	CASSHPRGRGDPYEQYF
-	once	TRBV29-1	TRBJ2-5	TGCAGCGTTGGAGGGGAGACCCAGTACTTC	CSVGGETQYF
TRBD1	-	TRBV7-9	TRBJ2-2	TGTGCCAGCAGCGGAAAGACAGGGGCCCCGAACACCGGGGAGCTGTTTTTT	CASSGKTGAPNTGELFF
TRBD2	few	TRBV27	TRBJ2-1	TGTGCCAGCAGTTTAGAGGGACTAGCGGCAAATGAGCAGTTCTTC	CASSLEGLAANEQFF
-	-	TRBV28	TRBJ1-2	TGTGCCAGCAGTTCCCCGGGGGGCGGTCCCTATGGCTACACCTTC	CASSSPGGGPYGYTF
TRBD1	-	TRBV9	TRBJ2-7	TGTGCCAGCAGCGTAGGGACAGGGGCCTACGAGCAGTACTTC	CASSVGTGAYEQYF
-	-	TRBV6-5	TRBJ2-3	TGTGCCAGCGGGTCCCGTCTCGGGACAGATACGCAGTATTTT	CASGSRLGTDTQYF
-	once	TRBV7-2	TRBJ2-2	TGTGCCAGCAGCGCCAGGGGAACCACCGGGGAGCTGTTTTTT	CASSARGTTGELFF
-	-	TRBV4-3	TRBJ1-1	TGCGCCAGCAGCCAAGCCCTCCGGGACACTGAAGCTTTCTTT	CASSQALRDTEAFF
-	-	TRBV11-3	TRBJ2-7	TGTGCCAGTCAACTACATGGGCAGGGGTTCTCCTACGAGCAGTACTTC	CASQLHGQGFSYEQYF
-	-	TRBV23-1	TRBJ1-5	TGCGCCAGCAGTCGTTTACACAAGCAGGTTAATCAGCCCCAGCATTTT	CASSRLHKQVNQPQHF
-	-	TRBV18	TRBJ1-1	TGTGCCAGCTCTGACGACAGACCCACTGAAGCTTTCTTT	CASSDDRPTEAFF
-	-	TRBV5-1	TRBJ1-1	TGCGCCAGCAGCTTGGGCGCCAAACCGAACACTGAAGCTTTCTTT	CASSLGAKPNTEAFF
-	-	TRBV5-8	TRBJ1-5	TGTGCCAGCAGAGGTAGGGAGGGCAATCAGCCCCAGCATTTT	CASRGREGNQPQHF
-	-	TRBV7-2	TRBJ1-2	TGTGCCAGCAGCTTAGACAGGGACGGCTATGGCTACACCTTC	CASSLDRDGYGYTF
-	-	TRBV6-5	TRBJ1-1	TGTGCCAGCAGCACGGACACAAACACTGAAGCTTTCTTT	CASSTDTNTEAFF
-	-	TRBV19	TRBJ1-6	TGTGCCAGTAGTTTCCCCCCAGGCAGGGAGGTAAATTCACCCCTCCACTTT	CASSFPPGREVNSPLHF
-	-	TRBV7-3	TRBJ2-1	TGTGCCAGCAGCTTACTAGCGCAGTCCTACAATGAGCAGTTCTTC	CASSLLAQSYNEQFF
TRBD1	-	TRBV3-1/TRBV3-2	TRBJ1-2	TGTGCCAGCAGCCAGGACCCATCACAGGGGGCGGGTGGCTACACCTTC	CASSQDPSQGAGGYTF
-	-	TRBV5-8	TRBJ1-2	TGTGCCAGCAGCTTGAGGACATTGGTCTTCTATGGCTACACCTTC	CASSLRTLVFYGYTF
-	-	TRBV7-9	TRBJ2-7	TGTGCCAGCAGCTTAGTTGGGCGACCGAGCTCCTACGAGCAGTACTTC	CASSLVGRPSSYEQYF
TRBD1	-	TRBV14	TRBJ1-2	TGTGCCAGCAGCCAAAAGGACAGGGGAGATGGCTACACCTTC	CASSQKDRGDGYTF
-	-	TRBV6-6	TRBJ2-3	TGTGCCAGCAGTTACTCTGAACAGAGCACAGATACGCAGTATTTT	CASSYSEQSTDTQYF
-	-	TRBV7-2	TRBJ1-2	TGTGCCAGCAGCCCTAGTGCCAAGGTCTATGGCTACACCTTC	CASSPSAKVYGYTF